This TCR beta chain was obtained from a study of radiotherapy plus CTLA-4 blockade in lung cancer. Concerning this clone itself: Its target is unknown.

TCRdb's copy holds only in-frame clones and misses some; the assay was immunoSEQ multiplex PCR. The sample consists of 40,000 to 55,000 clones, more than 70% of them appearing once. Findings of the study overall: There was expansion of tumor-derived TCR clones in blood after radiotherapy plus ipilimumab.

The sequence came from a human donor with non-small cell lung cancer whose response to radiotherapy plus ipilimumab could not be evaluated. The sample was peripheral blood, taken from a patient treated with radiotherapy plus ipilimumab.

The CDR3 is CASSPSTANYGYTF. For the CDR3, the DNA is TGTGCCAGCAGCCCGTCGACAGCGAACTATGGCTACACCTTC. The chain joins TRBV7-2 to TRBJ1-2, with a possible D match to TRBD1 (5 bases). Germline values: CDR1 SGHTA, CDR2 FQGNSA. Deletions cut 5 bases from V and 2 bases from J, with 12 bases between. The CDR3 consists of 14 residues.